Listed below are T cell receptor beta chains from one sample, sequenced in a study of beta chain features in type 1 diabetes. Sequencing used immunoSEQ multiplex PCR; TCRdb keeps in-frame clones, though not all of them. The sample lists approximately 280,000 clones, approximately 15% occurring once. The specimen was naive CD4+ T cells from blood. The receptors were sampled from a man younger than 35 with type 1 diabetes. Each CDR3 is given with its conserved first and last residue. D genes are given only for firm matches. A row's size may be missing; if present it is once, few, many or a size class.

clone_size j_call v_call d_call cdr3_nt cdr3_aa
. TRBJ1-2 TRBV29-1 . TGCAGCGTTGCAGGGACAAGGGACTATGGCTACACCTTC CSVAGTRDYGYTF
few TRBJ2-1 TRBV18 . TGTGCCAGCTCACCGGGGCCCCTCCCTAGTGGTGAGCAGTTCTTC CASSPGPLPSGEQFF
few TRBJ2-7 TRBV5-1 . TGCGCCAGCCGAGGGTCCAGGACCTATTCCTACGAGCAGTACTTC CASRGSRTYSYEQYF
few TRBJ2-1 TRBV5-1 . TGCGCCAGCAGCTTGGCTCAGGGTAACTACAATGAGCAGTTCTTC CASSLAQGNYNEQFF
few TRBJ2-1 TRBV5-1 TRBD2 TGCGCCAGCAGCCCCTCCCTAGCGGGAGTTTCCTACAATGAGCAGTTCTTC CASSPSLAGVSYNEQFF
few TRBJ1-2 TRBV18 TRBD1 TGTGCCAGCTCACCAATCGTTGCGGGACAGGGGGCTCACTATGGCTACACCTTC CASSPIVAGQGAHYGYTF
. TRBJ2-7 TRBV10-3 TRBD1 TGTGCCATCAGCAGGACAGGACCAGCCTACGAGCAGTACTTC CAISRTGPAYEQYF
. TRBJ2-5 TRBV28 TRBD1 TGTGCCAGCAGGTCAGGGGGCGCGCAGAAAGAGACCCAGTACTTC CASRSGGAQKETQYF
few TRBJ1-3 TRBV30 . TGTGCCTGGAGTGTGCGGTCCCCGGGCTCTGGAAACACCATATATTTT CAWSVRSPGSGNTIYF
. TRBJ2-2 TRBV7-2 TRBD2 TGTGCCAGCAGCCCCGGGGGGGGTCGATCCGGGGAGCTGTTTTTT CASSPGGGRSGELFF
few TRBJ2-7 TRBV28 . TGTGCCAGCAGCGGACAGGGGAGGACTAGCGGAATCCACAACGAGCAGTACTTC CASSGQGRTSGIHNEQYF
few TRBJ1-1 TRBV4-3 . TGCGCCAGCAGCCGGCAGGGTTTTGACACTGAAGCTTTCTTT CASSRQGFDTEAFF
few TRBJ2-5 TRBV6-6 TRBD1 TGTGCCAGCAGTTACGGACAGGGGATAGAGACCCAGTACTTC CASSYGQGIETQYF
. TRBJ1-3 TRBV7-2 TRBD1 TGTGCCAGCAGCCATGGACAGGGGGCGAACGGAAACACCATATATTTT CASSHGQGANGNTIYF
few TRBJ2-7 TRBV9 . TGTGCCAGCAGCGTAAATCCAGGGCTAGGCGAGCAGTACTTC CASSVNPGLGEQYF
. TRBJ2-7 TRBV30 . TGTGCCTGGAGTGTAAATAGCCACTTTTACGAGCAGTACTTC CAWSVNSHFYEQYF
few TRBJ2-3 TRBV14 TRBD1 TGTGCCAGCAGCCAAAAAAACCTAGGGGGCACGCAGTATTTT CASSQKNLGGTQYF
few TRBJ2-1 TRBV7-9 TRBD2 TGTGCCAGCAGCCCTAGCGGGAGAGGCGACAATGAGCAGTTCTTC CASSPSGRGDNEQFF
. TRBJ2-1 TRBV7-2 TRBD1 TGTGCCAGCAGCTACACAGGGGGCTCCTACAATGAGCAGTTCTTC CASSYTGGSYNEQFF
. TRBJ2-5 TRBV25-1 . TGTGCCAGCAGGGGGGGGTTGGGGGCAGGGGAGACCCAGTACTTC CASRGGLGAGETQYF
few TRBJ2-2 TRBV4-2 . TGTGCCAGCAGCCAAGAACGGGGGACCGGGGAGCTGTTTTTT CASSQERGTGELFF
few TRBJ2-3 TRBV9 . TGTGCCAGCAGCCCAACAGGGCGTAGTAATCGGGATACGCAGTATTTT CASSPTGRSNRDTQYF
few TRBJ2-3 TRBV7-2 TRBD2 TGTGCCAGCAGCCTCTCAGCGGGGGGGTGGAGCACAGATACGCAGTATTTT CASSLSAGGWSTDTQYF
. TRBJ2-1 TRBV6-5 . TGTGCCAGCAGACGTTCAGGGTTCGATGAGCAGTTCTTC CASRRSGFDEQFF
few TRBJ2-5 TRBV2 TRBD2 TGTGCCAGCAGGAAGGGGACTAGCGGGGGGATCGTAGAGACCCAGTACTTC CASRKGTSGGIVETQYF
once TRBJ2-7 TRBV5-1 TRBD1 TGCGCCAGCAGCGCCGGATACAGGGGGCGAAGCTACGAGCAGTACTTC CASSAGYRGRSYEQYF
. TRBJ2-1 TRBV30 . TGTGCCTGGAGTGTAAGACAGTACAATGAGCAGTTCTTC CAWSVRQYNEQFF
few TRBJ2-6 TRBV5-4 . TGTGCCAGCAGACCGCCGTCGGGGACTGGGGCCAACGTCCTGACTTTC CASRPPSGTGANVLTF
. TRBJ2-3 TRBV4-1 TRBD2 TGCGCCAGCAGCCAAGCCGGGACTAGACCAGATACGCAGTATTTT CASSQAGTRPDTQYF
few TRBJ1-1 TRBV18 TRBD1 TGTGCCAGCTCACCTCGACAGGGGGTGGCCACTGAAGCTTTCTTT CASSPRQGVATEAFF
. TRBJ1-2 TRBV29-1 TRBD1 TGCAGCATAGCCCCGGACAGGGATGGTGGTGGCTACACCTTC CSIAPDRDGGGYTF
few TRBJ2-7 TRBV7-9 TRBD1 TGTGCCAGCAGGGAATGGGACAGGGGGCACGGCGAGCAGTACTTC CASREWDRGHGEQYF
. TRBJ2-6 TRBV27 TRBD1 TGTGCCAGCACCTACGGGACAGGGGGCTCTGGGGCCAACGTCCTGACTTTC CASTYGTGGSGANVLTF
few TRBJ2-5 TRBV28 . TGTGCCAGCAGTTCTGGGACTTCCTACGTTGCATACTTC CASSSGTSYVAYF
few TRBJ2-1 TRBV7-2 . TGTGCCAGCAGCTCGACTAGGGAGAGCTCCTACAATGAGCAGTTCTTC CASSSTRESSYNEQFF
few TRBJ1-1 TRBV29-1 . TGCAGCGTTGCCCGTAGACAGGACCCAGGGGCTTTCTTT CSVARRQDPGAFF
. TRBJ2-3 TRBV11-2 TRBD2 TGTGCCAGCAGCTTAAACCCGGGACTAGCGGGGGTTTCGGATACGCAGTATTTT CASSLNPGLAGVSDTQYF
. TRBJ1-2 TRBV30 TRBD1 TGTGCCTTACTCGGGACAGCCACTAACTATGGCTACACCTTC CALLGTATNYGYTF
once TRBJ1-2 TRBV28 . TGTGCCAGCAGTACCTTACGGAACTATGGCTACACCTTC CASSTLRNYGYTF
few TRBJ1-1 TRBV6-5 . TGTGCCAGCAGTACAAGTTTAATGAACACTGAAGCTTTCTTT CASSTSLMNTEAFF
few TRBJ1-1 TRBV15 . TGTGCCACCAGCAGAGATGACGTCTTCGAGGAGGACACTGAAGCTTTCTTT CATSRDDVFEEDTEAFF